Listed below are T cell receptor beta chains from one sample, sequenced in a study of T cell changes during pregnancy in multiple sclerosis. Measured with immunoSEQ multiplex PCR; TCRdb has only the in-frame clones, and not every one. This sample carries almost 20,000 clones, around 89% of them seen once, and the ten largest clones take 7.5%. Specimen: CD8+ T cells from peripheral blood mononuclear cells, collected in the second trimester of pregnancy. The origin of the receptors is a female donor in good health, enrolled as a control in a pregnancy study. Each CDR3 is given with its conserved first and last residue. The D gene is left open where the match is weak. Size values are once, few and many counts, or a class for expanded clones, and some rows have none.

TRBJ2-6,TRBV5-1,once,15,-,TGCGCCAGCTCCCCGGGTATAACCGGGGCCAACGTCCTGACTTTC,CASSPGITGANVLTF
TRBJ1-6,TRBV19,few,14,TRBD1,TGTGCCAGTACCCTTGACAGGGGTAATTCACCCCTCCACTTT,CASTLDRGNSPLHF
TRBJ1-2,TRBV27,few,12,-,TGTGCCGCAGGGTCTTCTAACTATGGCTACACCTTC,CAAGSSNYGYTF
TRBJ1-1,TRBV7-3,-,16,-,TGTGCCAGCAGCTCTACCCCCTTGGGGGAGGGCACTGAAGCTTTCTTT,CASSSTPLGEGTEAFF
TRBJ2-5,TRBV19,-,15,TRBD1,TGTGCCAGTAGACCCGGCAGGGGGCTTCGAGAGACCCAGTACTTC,CASRPGRGLRETQYF
TRBJ2-7,TRBV5-1,-,15,-,TGCGCCAGCACCCATTTACAGGGAGCAATTGTCGAGCAGTACTTC,CASTHLQGAIVEQYF
TRBJ1-2,TRBV27,-,14,TRBD1,TGTGCCAGCGGAACCACAGGGGTGGTAGGAGGCTACACCTTC,CASGTTGVVGGYTF
TRBJ1-1,TRBV2,-,17,TRBD1,TGTGCCAGCAGTCATTCCTGGACAGGGGAAGGAGAAACTGAAGCTTTCTTT,CASSHSWTGEGETEAFF
TRBJ2-3,TRBV5-1,-,17,-,TGCGCCAGCAGCCGAACCCGTAGGGAGGAATTCACAGATACGCAGTATTTT,CASSRTRREEFTDTQYF
TRBJ2-5,TRBV7-6,-,17,TRBD1,TGTGCCAGCAGCTTTGGGTACCGGGACAGACGGTTAGAGACCCAGTACTTC,CASSFGYRDRRLETQYF
TRBJ1-2,TRBV30,-,15,-,TGTGCCTGGAGGGTGGGCAGGGCCCCTAACTATGGCTACACCTTC,CAWRVGRAPNYGYTF
TRBJ1-1,TRBV7-6,-,13,TRBD1,TGTGCCAGCAGCTCACGAACAGGGGACATGGCTTTCTTT,CASSSRTGDMAFF
TRBJ1-5,TRBV9,-,13,-,TGTGCCAGCAGCGTAGCTGCAGGTCAGCCCCAGCATTTT,CASSVAAGQPQHF
TRBJ2-5,TRBV7-4,-,15,-,TGTGCCAGCATAAGGTGGGCGGGGCTCCAAGAGACCCAGTACTTC,CASIRWAGLQETQYF
TRBJ2-7,TRBV11-2,-,14,-,TGTGCCAGCAGCGCCCGACACGGGAACTACGAGCAGTACTTC,CASSARHGNYEQYF
TRBJ1-1,TRBV15,-,15,-,TGTGCCACCAGCAGAAAAGGGGTTCCGAACACTGAAGCTTTCTTT,CATSRKGVPNTEAFF
TRBJ2-7,TRBV9,-,15,-,TGTGCCAGCAGCGTAGACGGACAGTCCACCTACGAGCAGTACTTC,CASSVDGQSTYEQYF
TRBJ2-2,TRBV29-1,medium-sized,13,-,TGCAGCGTTGAACCAGGGAACACCGGGGAGCTGTTTTTT,CSVEPGNTGELFF
TRBJ2-7,TRBV5-8,-,14,-,TGTGCCAGCAGCTTGGTCCAGGGGCTCTACGAGCAGTACTTC,CASSLVQGLYEQYF
TRBJ2-1,TRBV9,-,15,TRBD1,TGTGCCAGCAGCTCTCCGGGACAGTCCTCATGGGAGCAGTTCTTC,CASSSPGQSSWEQFF
TRBJ1-3,TRBV7-9,once,15,TRBD1,TGTGCCAGCAGCCCCCCGGGACAGCTTGGAAACACCATATATTTT,CASSPPGQLGNTIYF
TRBJ1-4,TRBV2,-,20,TRBD1,TGTGCCAGCAGTGTCCCCCGCGTTGGACAGGGGTGGCCAACTAATGAAAAACTGTTTTTT,CASSVPRVGQGWPTNEKLFF
TRBJ2-3,TRBV13,-,17,-,TGTGCCAGCAGCCCCTCCTTGGTGGGAGTACGGACAGATACGCAGTATTTT,CASSPSLVGVRTDTQYF
TRBJ2-6,TRBV6-1,-,15,-,TGTGCCAGCAGTGAAGACAACTCTGGGGCCAACGTCCTGACTTTC,CASSEDNSGANVLTF
TRBJ2-1,TRBV5-1,-,16,TRBD1,TGCGCCAGCAGCAAGGGGACAGGGGCCCTTATCCATGAGCAGTTCTTC,CASSKGTGALIHEQFF
TRBJ1-2,TRBV6-4,-,19,TRBD1,TGTGCCAGCAGTGTGTCTGTAAAACACAGGGGGGATTTTAACTATGGCTACACCTTC,CASSVSVKHRGDFNYGYTF
TRBJ1-5,TRBV6-4,medium-sized,13,-,TGTGCCAGCAGTAAGAGAAACAATCAGCCCCAGCATTTT,CASSKRNNQPQHF
TRBJ1-1,TRBV29-1,once,13,-,TGCAGCGTTGAAGGTCGACTGGACACTGAAGCTTTCTTT,CSVEGRLDTEAFF
TRBJ2-1,TRBV7-6,-,18,-,TGTGCCAGCAGCCGAACCTCCCAGACACCAAGCTCCTACAATGAGCAGTTCTTC,CASSRTSQTPSSYNEQFF
TRBJ2-5,TRBV27,-,11,-,TGTGCCGGCCTTCCGCCAGAGACCCAGTACTTC,CAGLPPETQYF
TRBJ2-1,TRBV7-9,-,15,TRBD2,TGTGCCAGCAGCTCACTAGCGGGAATAAGCGATGAGCAGTTCTTC,CASSSLAGISDEQFF
TRBJ1-5,TRBV6-1,-,15,TRBD1,TGTGCCAGCAGTGAATGGCAGGGGGGCAATCAGCCCCAGCATTTT,CASSEWQGGNQPQHF
TRBJ2-1,TRBV9,-,14,TRBD1,TGTGCCAGCAGCACCGCTGGACAGGTCAATGAGCAGTTCTTC,CASSTAGQVNEQFF
TRBJ1-1,TRBV19,-,14,TRBD1,TGTGCCAGTAGTATTGTAGACAGGGCCCCTGAAGCTTTCTTT,CASSIVDRAPEAFF
TRBJ2-7,TRBV7-9,-,19,-,TGTGCCAGCAGCCACCCCCGTTGGAGCGTGCGACCCTTTTCGGGCGAGCAGTACTTC,CASSHPRWSVRPFSGEQYF
TRBJ1-6,TRBV19,-,16,-,TGTGCCAGTAGTCTGGTGGGCTTGAGCAATAATTCACCCCTCCACTTT,CASSLVGLSNNSPLHF
TRBJ2-1,TRBV4-2,-,15,TRBD2,TGTGCCAGCAGCCAAGATAGCGGGGGGGCCAATGAGCAGCTCTTC,CASSQDSGGANEQLF
TRBJ1-5,TRBV30,-,14,-,TGTGCCTGGAGGCCCTTGGGGGCAGACCAGCCCCAGCATTTT,CAWRPLGADQPQHF
TRBJ2-6,TRBV21-1,-,19,-,TGTGCCAGCAGCAAAGCGCCGGAGTCCCGACGGTCTGGGGCCAACGTCCTGACTTTC,CASSKAPESRRSGANVLTF
TRBJ1-5,TRBV27,-,16,TRBD1,TGTGCCAGCAGCAGAAAGGCAGGGGGTAACTATCAGCCCCAGCATTTT,CASSRKAGGNYQPQHF
TRBJ2-5,TRBV6-1,-,17,TRBD2,TGTGCCAGCAGTGAGACACCGGGACTACACGCAGTGTGGACCCAGTACTTC,CASSETPGLHAVWTQYF
TRBJ2-2,TRBV5-8,-,18,TRBD1,TGTGCCAGCAGCTTGCTGGCAGGGGGTGGTGTGGACACCGGGGAGCTGTTTTTT,CASSLLAGGGVDTGELFF
TRBJ2-1,TRBV28,-,15,-,TGTGCCAGCAGTTTTCGGGGTCCCTCCTACAATGAGCAGTTCTTC,CASSFRGPSYNEQFF
TRBJ1-5,TRBV6-6,-,14,TRBD1,TGTGCCAGCAGACCCGACAGGGGAGGGCAGCCCCAGCATTTT,CASRPDRGGQPQHF
TRBJ2-5,TRBV19,once,15,TRBD2,TGTGCCAGTAGAGGACTAGCGGGAGATTCAGAGACCCAGTACTTC,CASRGLAGDSETQYF
TRBJ2-2,TRBV6-1,once,15,TRBD1,TGTGCCAGCAGTGAAGGACAGGGGGCTTTCGGGGAGCTGTTTTTT,CASSEGQGAFGELFF
TRBJ2-7,TRBV7-2,-,12,TRBD1,TGTGCCAGCAGCCCTGACAGGGAACAGCAGTACTTC,CASSPDREQQYF
TRBJ2-7,TRBV29-1,-,15,-,TGCAGCGTTGAAGAAGGGGGGGGAGCCAACTACGAGCAGTACTTC,CSVEEGGGANYEQYF